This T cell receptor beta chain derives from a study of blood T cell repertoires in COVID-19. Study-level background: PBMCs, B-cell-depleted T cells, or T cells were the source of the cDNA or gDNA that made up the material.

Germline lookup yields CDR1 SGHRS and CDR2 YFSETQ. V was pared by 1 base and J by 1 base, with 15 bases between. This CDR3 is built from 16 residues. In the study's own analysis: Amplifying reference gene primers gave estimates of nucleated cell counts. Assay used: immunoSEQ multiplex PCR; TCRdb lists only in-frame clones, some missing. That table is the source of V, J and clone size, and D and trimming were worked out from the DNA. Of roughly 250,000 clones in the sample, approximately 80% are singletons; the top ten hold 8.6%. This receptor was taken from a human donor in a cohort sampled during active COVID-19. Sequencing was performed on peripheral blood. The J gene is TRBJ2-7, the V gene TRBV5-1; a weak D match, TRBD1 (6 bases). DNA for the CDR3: TGCGCCAGCAGCTTGTTGCCAGGGGCCAATTCCTACGAGCAGTACTTC. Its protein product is CASSLLPGANSYEQYF.